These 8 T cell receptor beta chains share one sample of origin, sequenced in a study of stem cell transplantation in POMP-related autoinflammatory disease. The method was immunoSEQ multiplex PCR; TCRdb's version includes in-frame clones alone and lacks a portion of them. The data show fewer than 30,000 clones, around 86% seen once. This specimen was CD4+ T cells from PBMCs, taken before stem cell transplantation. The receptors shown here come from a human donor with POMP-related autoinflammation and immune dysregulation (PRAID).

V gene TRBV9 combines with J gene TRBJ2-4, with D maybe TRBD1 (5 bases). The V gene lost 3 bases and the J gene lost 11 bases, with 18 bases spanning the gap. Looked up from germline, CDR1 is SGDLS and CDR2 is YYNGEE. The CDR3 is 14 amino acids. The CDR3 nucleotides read TGTGCCAGCAGCGCTACCCCGCGACAGCCCTTTCAGTACTTC. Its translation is CASSATPRQPFQYF.

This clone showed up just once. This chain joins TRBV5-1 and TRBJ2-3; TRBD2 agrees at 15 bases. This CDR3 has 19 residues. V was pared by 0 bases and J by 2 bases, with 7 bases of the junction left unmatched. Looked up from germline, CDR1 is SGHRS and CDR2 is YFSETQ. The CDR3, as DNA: TGCGCCAGCAGCTTGGCCCCGGGACTAGCGGGGGGAGCCACAGATACGCAGTATTTT. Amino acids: CASSLAPGLAGGATDTQYF.

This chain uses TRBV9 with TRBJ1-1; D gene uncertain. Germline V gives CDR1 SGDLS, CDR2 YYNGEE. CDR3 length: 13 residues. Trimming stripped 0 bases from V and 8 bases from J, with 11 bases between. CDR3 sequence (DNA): TGTGCCAGCAGCGTAGACCCCCTCGGGGAAGCTTTCTTT. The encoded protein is CASSVDPLGEAFF.

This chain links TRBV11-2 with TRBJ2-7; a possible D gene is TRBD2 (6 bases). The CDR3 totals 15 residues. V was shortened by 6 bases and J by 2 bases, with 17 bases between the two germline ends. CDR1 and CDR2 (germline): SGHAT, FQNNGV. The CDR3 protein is CASSPSPAGTYEQYF. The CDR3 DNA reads TGTGCCAGCAGTCCATCCCCAGCGGGTACCTACGAGCAGTACTTC.

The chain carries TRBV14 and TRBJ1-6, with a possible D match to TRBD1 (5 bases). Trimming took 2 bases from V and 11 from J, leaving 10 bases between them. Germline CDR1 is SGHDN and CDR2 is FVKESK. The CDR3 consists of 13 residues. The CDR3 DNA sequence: TGTGCCAGCAGCCAATTCCCCAGGGCACCCCTCCACTTT. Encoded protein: CASSQFPRAPLHF.

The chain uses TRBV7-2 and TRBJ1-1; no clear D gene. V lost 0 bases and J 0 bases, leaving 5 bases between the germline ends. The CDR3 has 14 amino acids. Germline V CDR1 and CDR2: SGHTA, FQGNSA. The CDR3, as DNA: TGTGCCAGCAGCTTAGCAGGCCTGAACACTGAAGCTTTCTTT. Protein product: CASSLAGLNTEAFF.

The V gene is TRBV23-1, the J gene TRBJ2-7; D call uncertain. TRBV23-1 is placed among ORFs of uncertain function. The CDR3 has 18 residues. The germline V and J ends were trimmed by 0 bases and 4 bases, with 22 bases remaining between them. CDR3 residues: CASSQSERGSTAFYEQYF. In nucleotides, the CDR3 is TGCGCCAGCAGTCAATCTGAACGCGGATCGACCGCCTTTTACGAGCAGTACTTC.

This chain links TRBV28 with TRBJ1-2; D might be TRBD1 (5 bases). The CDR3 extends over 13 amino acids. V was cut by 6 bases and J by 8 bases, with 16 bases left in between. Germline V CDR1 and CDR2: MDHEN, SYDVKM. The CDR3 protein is CASRGSQGRGYTF. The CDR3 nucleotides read TGTGCCAGCAGGGGAAGTCAGGGACGCGGCTACACCTTC.